This section outlines one T cell receptor (beta chain) sequence together with its context. Its cognate antigen is unknown. This entry is derived from a study of human T cells and chemical hapten exposure. Turning to the study itself: An approximately 2 cm by approximately 2 cm inner upper arm patch received 2% DPC for sensitization. Study findings and constraints: Sensitizing with DPC caused no change in TCRs above 1 in 1000 frequency.

This CDR3 is built from 14 residues. Trimming removed 5 bases from V and 5 bases from J; junction bases left unmatched: 6. Germline CDR1 MNHEY, CDR2 SVGAGI. Original analysis: TCR counts had a median of about 94,000 per sample and spanned roughly 20,000 to 690,600. TCRdb re-called the RACE reads through MiXCR, storing one row per CDR3 protein. It is TCRdb's table, rather than the study itself, that gives the V and J calls and clone size. The sample lists about 56,000 distinct CDR3 sequences; about 9.3% were seen once. As to time point: patch test 1, 2 weeks after DPC sensitization. Treatment: therapeutic diphenylcyclopropenone sensitization with weekly scalp DPC.

The TCR sequence derives from a woman aged 40 to 50 with alopecia areata. Some clones in this sample may be carry-over from other donors' samples. V and J are TRBV6-5 and TRBJ2-3; 8 positions match TRBD2. The starting material was whole blood, obtained in connection with sensitization to the hapten diphenylcyclopropenone (DPC). DNA of the CDR3: TGTGCCAGCAGTACCGGGGGGGACTTAGATACGCAGTATTTT. Residues: CASSTGGDLDTQYF.